This T cell receptor (beta chain) is from a study of tumor-infiltrating lymphocytes in primary liver carcinoma. Starting material of 500 to 600 ng total RNA yielded TCR beta cDNA via a constant-region primer. A slightly modified ARM-PCR protocol with three nested multiplex PCR rounds produced these TCR beta libraries. Researchers ran the first two PCR rounds for around 10 cycles each with TRBV1-TRBV30 forward primers and a C-beta reverse primer. TCRdb fed the multiplex PCR reads into MiXCR, producing one record per CDR3 protein. Of fewer than 200,000 distinct CDR3 sequences listed, about 82% are singletons. Co-extracting RNA and DNA was done with 20-30 mg of unsorted bulk tissue as input. This CDR3 region has 17 residues. CDR1 and CDR2 (germline): LGHNA, YNFKEQ. Comment on this clonotype: The junction departs from germline at one end; a sequencing error may be responsible.

Sequenced sample: tumor tissue from primary liver carcinoma. This chain uses TRBV4-2 with TRBJ2-1; perhaps TRBD2 as D (6 bases). The source is a man aged 40-50 years with primary liver carcinoma and hepatitis B virus infection. For the CDR3, the DNA is TGTGGCAGCAGCCAAGCATGGGCTAGCGAGAGGTACAATGAGCAGTTCTTC. It is translated as CGSSQAWASERYNEQFF.